A selection of T cell receptor beta chains follows, all from one sample in a study of blood T cell repertoires in COVID-19. The protocol was immunoSEQ multiplex PCR, while the TCRdb copy is restricted to in-frame clones and leaves out a portion. The sample has under 100,000 clones, roughly 89% seen once. The sequenced sample consisted of peripheral blood. The receptors originated from a woman in her 70s with acute or convalescent COVID-19. Both conserved end residues are part of each CDR3. The D gene is left open where the match is weak. Some rows mark clone size as missing; the rest say once, few, many or name a class of expanded clone.

>TRBV5-5|TRBJ1-3|NA|NA
CASSLVGPASGNTIYF
TGTGCCAGCAGCTTGGTGGGCCCCGCCTCTGGAAACACCATATATTTT
>TRBV5-1|TRBJ2-2|few|NA
CASSALQGFTGELFF
TGCGCCAGCAGCGCATTGCAGGGTTTCACCGGGGAGCTGTTTTTT
>TRBV30|TRBJ1-1|NA|NA
CAWSVGGTNTEAFF
TGTGCCTGGAGTGTCGGCGGAACTAACACTGAAGCTTTCTTT
>TRBV6-5|TRBJ1-1|NA|NA
CASRGGTEAFF
TGTGCCAGTAGGGGGGGCACTGAAGCTTTCTTT
>TRBV28|TRBJ1-2|NA|TRBD1
CATGTGGSDGYTF
TGTGCCACCGGGACAGGGGGATCGGATGGCTACACCTTC
>TRBV14|TRBJ2-1|NA|TRBD2
CASSQLGLAGTEQFF
TGTGCCAGCAGCCAATTGGGACTAGCGGGGACTGAGCAGTTCTTC
>TRBV19|TRBJ1-4|NA|TRBD1
CASTPNRGGDEKLFF
TGTGCCAGTACCCCAAACAGGGGAGGTGATGAAAAACTGTTTTTT
>TRBV24-1|TRBJ2-4|NA|NA
CATSDFLFEGQYF
TGTGCCACCAGTGATTTTCTTTTTGAGGGCCAGTACTTC
>TRBV19|TRBJ2-4|once|NA
CASSHLLGGNIQYF
TGTGCCAGTAGTCACCTACTTGGGGGGAACATTCAGTACTTC
>TRBV6-1|TRBJ2-3|NA|NA
CASSERVSTDTQYF
TGTGCCAGCAGTGAACGTGTTTCCACAGATACGCAGTATTTT
>TRBV5-4|TRBJ2-3|NA|NA
CASSRQHTDTQYF
TGTGCCAGCAGCCGACAGCACACAGATACGCAGTATTTT
>TRBV5-1|TRBJ2-7|NA|TRBD2
CASSPGGRSYEQYF
TGCGCCAGCAGCCCGGGAGGGAGGTCTTACGAGCAGTACTTC
>TRBV5-1|TRBJ2-7|NA|TRBD1
CASSFQPGQGSEQYF
TGCGCCAGCAGCTTCCAACCGGGACAGGGAAGCGAGCAGTACTTC
>TRBV19|TRBJ2-2|NA|TRBD1
CASSPFGTGTNTGELFF
TGTGCCAGTAGTCCTTTTGGGACAGGGACCAACACCGGGGAGCTGTTTTTT
>TRBV18|TRBJ1-5|NA|TRBD1
CASSPLPGQGVNSNQPQHF
TGTGCCAGCTCACCGCTTCCGGGACAGGGGGTGAATAGCAATCAGCCCCAGCATTTT
>TRBV3-1/TRBV3-2|TRBJ2-3|NA|NA
CASSQEAGDILTDTQYF
TGTGCCAGCAGCCAAGAGGCCGGGGACATACTCACAGATACGCAGTATTTT
>TRBV25-1|TRBJ1-6|NA|NA
CASSGNSPLHF
TGTGCCAGCAGCGGTAATTCACCCCTCCACTTT
>TRBV20-1|TRBJ1-1|NA|TRBD1
CSASGTGYAFF
TGCAGTGCTTCCGGGACAGGGTATGCTTTCTTT
>TRBV18|TRBJ2-5|NA|NA
CASSPSGAQETQYF
TGTGCCAGCTCACCATCAGGGGCCCAAGAGACCCAGTACTTC
>TRBV6-5|TRBJ1-4|NA|NA
CASSYSIGPTNEKLFF
TGTGCCAGCAGTTACTCGATTGGGCCAACTAATGAAAAACTGTTTTTT
>TRBV7-9|TRBJ1-1|NA|NA
CASSYSAFF
TGTGCCAGCAGCTATAGTGCTTTCTTT
>TRBV28|TRBJ1-2|NA|NA
CASSPEREGVVGGYTF
TGTGCCAGCAGTCCCGAAAGGGAGGGAGTTGTGGGTGGCTACACCTTC
>TRBV5-8|TRBJ2-6|NA|NA
CASRPTGTGANVLTF
TGTGCCAGCAGACCTACAGGAACCGGGGCCAACGTCCTGACTTTC
>TRBV18|TRBJ2-5|NA|TRBD2
CASSPGLVSETQYF
TGTGCCAGCTCACCGGGACTAGTGTCGGAGACCCAGTACTTC
>TRBV3-1/TRBV3-2|TRBJ2-6|NA|NA
CASSRRRGSGANVLTF
TGTGCCAGCAGCCGCCGACGGGGTTCTGGGGCCAACGTCCTGACTTTC
>TRBV5-1|TRBJ2-1|once|NA
CASSLAPRTNNEQFF
TGCGCCAGCAGCTTGGCCCCGCGGACTAACAATGAGCAGTTCTTC
>TRBV7-9|TRBJ2-3|once|TRBD1
CASSSGQTTDTQYF
TGTGCCAGCAGCTCGGGACAGACCACAGATACGCAGTATTTT
>TRBV28|TRBJ1-2|NA|NA
CASSLVGRANYGYTF
TGTGCCAGCAGTTTAGTGGGCAGGGCTAACTATGGCTACACCTTC
>TRBV6-5|TRBJ2-7|NA|TRBD1
CASSSVPGQSYEQYF
TGTGCCAGCAGTTCCGTACCGGGACAGAGCTACGAGCAGTACTTC
>TRBV7-9|TRBJ1-1|NA|TRBD1
CASSLTGRFEAFF
TGTGCCAGCAGCTTGACAGGGCGTTTCGAAGCTTTCTTT
>TRBV4-1|TRBJ1-2|NA|TRBD1
CASSQAGTGSNYGYTF
TGCGCCAGCAGCCAAGCCGGGACAGGGAGTAACTATGGCTACACCTTC
>TRBV19|TRBJ1-5|few|NA
CASSSRADQPQHF
TGTGCCAGTAGTTCCCGAGCGGACCAGCCCCAGCATTTT
>TRBV18|TRBJ2-2|once|NA
CASSIGTGELFF
TGTGCCAGCTCAATCGGTACCGGGGAGCTGTTTTTT
>TRBV7-9|TRBJ1-5|NA|NA
CASSYQDTQPQHF
TGTGCCAGCAGCTACCAGGACACTCAGCCCCAGCATTTT
>TRBV5-1|TRBJ2-5|NA|NA
CASSLAVAKTQYF
TGCGCCAGCAGCTTGGCGGTAGCAAAGACCCAGTACTTC
>TRBV30|TRBJ1-4|NA|TRBD1
CAWGSGTGDEKLFF
TGTGCCTGGGGGTCCGGGACAGGTGATGAAAAACTGTTTTTT
>TRBV12-3/TRBV12-4|TRBJ1-5|NA|TRBD1
CASALGQGVPQHF
TGTGCCAGCGCCCTGGGACAGGGTGTGCCCCAGCATTTT
>TRBV28|TRBJ2-1|NA|TRBD1
CASRPTGEEGEQFF
TGTGCCAGCAGACCGACAGGGGAGGAGGGGGAGCAGTTCTTC
>TRBV7-2|TRBJ2-1|few|TRBD2
CASLGGGEQFF
TGTGCCAGCCTCGGCGGGGGGGAACAGTTCTTC
>TRBV6-1|TRBJ1-5|NA|NA
CASSEASSGGRQPQHF
TGTGCCAGCAGTGAAGCTAGTAGCGGGGGCCGTCAGCCCCAGCATTTT
>TRBV19|TRBJ1-6|NA|TRBD1
CASSNRGDSSPLHF
TGTGCCAGTAGTAACAGGGGTGATAGTTCACCCCTCCACTTT
>TRBV28|TRBJ1-1|NA|NA
CASRIGTMNTEAFF
TGTGCCAGCAGGATCGGGACAATGAACACTGAAGCTTTCTTT